These T cell receptor beta chains were read from a single sample in a study of regulatory T cells. TCRdb's copy holds only in-frame clones and misses some; the assay was immunoSEQ multiplex PCR. Counted here are roughly 30,000 clones, about nine tenths occurring once; the ten biggest clones make up roughly 1.5%. The sample consisted of conventional CD4+ T cells sorted from blood. The receptors shown here come from a person between 18 and 35 years old with CD3G deficiency. CDR3s include the opening cysteine and the closing phenylalanine or tryptophan. Each record gives: clone size, D gene, J gene, V gene, CDR3 DNA, CDR3 protein. The D gene is left open where the match is weak. Some rows have no size entry. The others give once, few or many, or a class for an expanded clone.

NA NA TRBJ2-7 TRBV13 TGTGCCAGCAGTCAGGGGGGCTTAGGCGGCGAGCAGTACTTC CASSQGGLGGEQYF
NA NA TRBJ2-5 TRBV5-1 TGCGCCAGCAGCGGTCAGGGCCAAGAGACCCAGTACTTC CASSGQGQETQYF
NA TRBD2 TRBJ2-3 TRBV7-2 TGTGCCAGCAGCCGTAGACCCACTAGCGGGAGATCAGATACGCAGTATTTT CASSRRPTSGRSDTQYF
NA NA TRBJ2-3 TRBV7-2 TGTGCCAGCAGCTTAGGACTGCGAGATACGCAGTATTTT CASSLGLRDTQYF
NA NA TRBJ2-1 TRBV6-1 TGTGCCAGCAAGGGGTTCGATGAGCAGTTCTTC CASKGFDEQFF
NA TRBD1 TRBJ1-1 TRBV11-2 TGTGCCAGCAGCCCCGACAGGGGGAAGGAGGCTTTCTTT CASSPDRGKEAFF
NA TRBD1 TRBJ1-4 TRBV7-9 TGTGCCAGCAGCTTATCGACAGGGGGGAATGAAAAACTGTTTTTT CASSLSTGGNEKLFF
once TRBD2 TRBJ2-7 TRBV6-1 TGTGCCAGCAGTGAAGGTGGGAGGGGCTACGAGCAGTACTTC CASSEGGRGYEQYF
NA NA TRBJ2-1 TRBV7-8 TGTGCCAGCAGCTTAAAACCGGGGGCACGGATGGGACGGAATGAGCAGTTCTTC CASSLKPGARMGRNEQFF
NA TRBD1 TRBJ1-2 TRBV10-3 TGTGCCACATCACGGTCAGGGGGCATCTATGGCTACACCTTC CATSRSGGIYGYTF
few TRBD1 TRBJ1-2 TRBV6-5 TGTGCCAGCAGTTACGGACAGGAGCATTATGGCTACACCTTC CASSYGQEHYGYTF
NA NA TRBJ2-7 TRBV6-1 TGTGCCAGCAGGCCGTGGGGGGCCTACGAGCAGTACTTC CASRPWGAYEQYF
NA NA TRBJ1-1 TRBV7-9 TGTGCCAGCAGCTTAGCTGGGGTCACTGAAGCTTTCTTT CASSLAGVTEAFF
NA TRBD1 TRBJ1-1 TRBV6-5 TGTGCCAGCAGTTCTACACAGGGGGCGACAACTGAAGCTTTCTTT CASSSTQGATTEAFF
NA NA TRBJ1-1 TRBV6-6 TGTGCCAGCAGTTACGGGGCATTTCACACTGAAGCTTTCTTT CASSYGAFHTEAFF
NA NA TRBJ1-5 TRBV21-1 TGTGCCAGCAGCAAAGCTGGTGGGCCCCAGCATTTT CASSKAGGPQHF
NA NA TRBJ2-5 TRBV5-4 TGTGCCAGCAGCTTTGATCCGGGGGCGAAAGAGACCCAGTACTTC CASSFDPGAKETQYF
NA TRBD1 TRBJ2-7 TRBV28 TGTGCCAGCAGTTCCGGCGGACAGGGGGCAGCCGAGCAGTACTTC CASSSGGQGAAEQYF
NA NA TRBJ2-3 TRBV9 TGTGCCAGCAGCGCCCGACAGGCGCAACAGTATTTT CASSARQAQQYF
NA NA TRBJ2-7 TRBV18 TGTGCCAGCTCACCAGGAGGTTCCGCCTACGAGCAGTACTTC CASSPGGSAYEQYF
NA NA TRBJ1-1 TRBV6-6 TGTGCCAGCAGTTACCCGGAGGTGGGTCCCACTGAAGCTTTCTTT CASSYPEVGPTEAFF
NA NA TRBJ1-2 TRBV5-1 TGCGCCAGCAGCTTGGGTCTGTCTGGGGGCTACACCTTC CASSLGLSGGYTF
NA TRBD1 TRBJ1-2 TRBV7-8 TGTGCCAGCAGCAAACAGGGGCACTATGGCTACACCTTC CASSKQGHYGYTF
NA NA TRBJ1-4 TRBV15 TGTGCCACCAGCAGAGTGGAGGGGGGTGAAAAACTGTTTTTT CATSRVEGGEKLFF
NA NA TRBJ1-6 TRBV5-8 TGTGCCAGCAGCTTGCTGCGGGGCGACTCACCCCTCCACTTT CASSLLRGDSPLHF
NA NA TRBJ2-3 TRBV4-2 TGTGCCAGCAGCCAACCCCTTAGCACCTCTAGCACAGATACGCAGTATTTT CASSQPLSTSSTDTQYF
NA TRBD1 TRBJ2-1 TRBV9 TGTGCCAGCAGCCCGGACAGGGGGACCTACAATGAGCAGTTCTTC CASSPDRGTYNEQFF
few NA TRBJ2-7 TRBV18 TGTGCCAGCTCACCTACTGCCTACGAGCAGTACTTC CASSPTAYEQYF
NA NA TRBJ1-2 TRBV29-1 TGCAGCGTTGAAGTCCCAGGGGTGGTCGGCTACACCTTC CSVEVPGVVGYTF
NA NA TRBJ2-3 TRBV7-2 TGTGCCAGCAGCAAGGGGGGGACTCCGACTAGCACAGATACGCAGTATTTT CASSKGGTPTSTDTQYF
NA TRBD1 TRBJ1-4 TRBV4-3 TGCGCCAGCAGCCCGCGCCAGGGGGCCGGACTAAATGAAAAACTGTTTTTT CASSPRQGAGLNEKLFF
NA TRBD2 TRBJ2-3 TRBV5-4 TGTGCCAGCAGGGGGACGGGGGGGCCCATAGATACGCAGTATTTT CASRGTGGPIDTQYF
NA NA TRBJ2-5 TRBV5-4 TGTGCCAGCAGCTTAGGCCCGGCTGGGGAGACCCAGTACTTC CASSLGPAGETQYF
NA NA TRBJ2-3 TRBV5-1 TGCGCCAGCAGCTTTGGGACCCGACACACAGATACGCAGTATTTT CASSFGTRHTDTQYF
NA NA TRBJ1-5 TRBV6-6 TGTGCCAGCAGCCAACCGAATCAGCCCCAGCATTTT CASSQPNQPQHF
NA NA TRBJ1-4 TRBV11-2 TGTGCCAGCAGCCCGAGGGGCTCCAGATCAACTAATGAAAAACTGTTTTTT CASSPRGSRSTNEKLFF
NA NA TRBJ1-1 TRBV7-2 TGTGCCAGCAGCCGCTACGGCACAGGGACCACTGAAGCTTTCTTT CASSRYGTGTTEAFF
NA NA TRBJ2-2 TRBV7-2 TGTGCCAGCAGCCTTCCGGGCACCGGGGAGCTGTTTTTT CASSLPGTGELFF
NA NA TRBJ2-3 TRBV5-1 TGCGCCAGCAGCTTGGGGGCGAGTCCCACAGATACGCAGTATTTT CASSLGASPTDTQYF
few NA TRBJ1-5 TRBV2 TGTGCCAGCAGGCGGGACACGGGGGACGCGTACCAGCATTTT CASRRDTGDAYQHF
NA NA TRBJ2-2 TRBV28 TGTGCCAGCATGGAGGCGGGACAAGCCGGGGAGCTGTTTTTT CASMEAGQAGELFF
NA NA TRBJ2-1 TRBV29-1 TGCAGCGTTGAAGGGGTCCCCCGCCGGGGTGGTGAGCAGTTCTTC CSVEGVPRRGGEQFF
NA NA TRBJ1-3 TRBV7-9 TGTGCCAGCAGTCCTGTTCTACCCTCTGGAAACACCATATATTTT CASSPVLPSGNTIYF
NA TRBD1 TRBJ2-4 TRBV6-6 TGTGCCAGCAGTTACGCTAAGGGACAGCTAATTCAGTACTTC CASSYAKGQLIQYF
NA TRBD2 TRBJ2-1 TRBV5-1 TGCGCCAGCAGCGACGGGACTAGCGGGAGTAGTGAGCAGTTCTTC CASSDGTSGSSEQFF